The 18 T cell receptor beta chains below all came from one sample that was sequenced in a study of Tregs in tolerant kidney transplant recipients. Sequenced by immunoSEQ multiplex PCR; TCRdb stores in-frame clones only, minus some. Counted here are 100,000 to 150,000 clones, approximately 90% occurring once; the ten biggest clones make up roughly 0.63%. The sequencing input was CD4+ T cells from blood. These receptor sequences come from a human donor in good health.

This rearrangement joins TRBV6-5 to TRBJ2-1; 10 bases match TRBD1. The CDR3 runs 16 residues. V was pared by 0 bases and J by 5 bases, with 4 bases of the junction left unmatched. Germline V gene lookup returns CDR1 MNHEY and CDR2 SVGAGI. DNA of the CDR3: TGTGCCAGCAGTTACTCTGGGGACAGGGGTGACAATGAGCAGTTCTTC. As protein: CASSYSGDRGDNEQFF.

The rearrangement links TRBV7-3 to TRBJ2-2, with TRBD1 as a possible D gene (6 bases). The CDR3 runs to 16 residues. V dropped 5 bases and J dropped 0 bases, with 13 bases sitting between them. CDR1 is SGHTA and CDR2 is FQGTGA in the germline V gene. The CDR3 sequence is CASSPPGGSNTGELFF. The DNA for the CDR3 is TGTGCCAGCAGCCCCCCTGGGGGCTCGAACACCGGGGAGCTGTTTTTT.

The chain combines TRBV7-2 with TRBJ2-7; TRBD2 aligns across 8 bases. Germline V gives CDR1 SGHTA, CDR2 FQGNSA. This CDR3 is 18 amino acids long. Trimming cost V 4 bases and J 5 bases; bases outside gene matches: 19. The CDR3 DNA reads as TGTGCCAGCAGCTCCCCGTCGTTAGCGGGAAGCGGTTGGAACGAGCAGTACTTC. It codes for CASSSPSLAGSGWNEQYF. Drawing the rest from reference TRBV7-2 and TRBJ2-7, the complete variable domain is GAGVSQSPSNKVTEKGKDVELRCDPISGHTALYWYRQSLGQGLEFLIYFQGNSAPDKSGLPSDRFSAERTGGSVSTLTIQRTQQEDSAVYLCASSSPSLAGSGWNEQYFGPGTRLTVT.

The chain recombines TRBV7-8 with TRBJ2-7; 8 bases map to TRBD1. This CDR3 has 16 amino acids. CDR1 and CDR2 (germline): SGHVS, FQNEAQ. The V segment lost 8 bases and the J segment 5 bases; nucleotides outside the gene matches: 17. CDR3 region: CASASRTGLRRDEQYF. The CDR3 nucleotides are TGTGCCAGCGCCTCCCGGACAGGGCTACGGCGGGACGAGCAGTACTTC.

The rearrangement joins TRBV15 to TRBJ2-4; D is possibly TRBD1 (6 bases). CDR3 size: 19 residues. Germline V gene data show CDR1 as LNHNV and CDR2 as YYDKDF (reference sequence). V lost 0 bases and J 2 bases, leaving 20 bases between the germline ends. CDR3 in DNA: TGTGCCACCAGCAGAGATCGTTCGGGTGGGGGCGTATCCAAAAACATTCAGTACTTC. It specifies CATSRDRSGGGVSKNIQYF. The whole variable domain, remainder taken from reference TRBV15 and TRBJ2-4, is DAMVIQNPRYQVTQFGKPVTLSCSQTLNHNVMYWYQQKSSQAPKLLFHYYDKDFNNEADTPDNFQSRRPNTSFCFLDIRSPGLGDTAMYLCATSRDRSGGGVSKNIQYFGAGTRLSVL.

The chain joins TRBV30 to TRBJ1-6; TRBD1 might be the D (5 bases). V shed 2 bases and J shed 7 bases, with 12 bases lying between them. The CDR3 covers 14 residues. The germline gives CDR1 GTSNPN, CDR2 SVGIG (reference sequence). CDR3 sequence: CAWSPLGQNSPLHF. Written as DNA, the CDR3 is TGTGCCTGGAGTCCGTTGGGGCAGAATTCACCCCTCCACTTT.

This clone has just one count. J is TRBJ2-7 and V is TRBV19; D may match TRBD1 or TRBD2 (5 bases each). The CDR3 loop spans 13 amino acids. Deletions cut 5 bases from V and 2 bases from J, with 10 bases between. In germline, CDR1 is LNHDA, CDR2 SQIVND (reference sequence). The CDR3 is CASSRGSTYEQYF. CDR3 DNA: TGTGCCAGTAGTCGGGGCAGTACCTACGAGCAGTACTTC.

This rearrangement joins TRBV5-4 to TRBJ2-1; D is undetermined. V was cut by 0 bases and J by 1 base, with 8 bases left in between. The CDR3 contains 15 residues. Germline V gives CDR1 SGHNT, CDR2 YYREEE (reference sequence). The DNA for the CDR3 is TGTGCCAGCAGCTTGGCTGCCAATTCCTACAATGAGCAGTTCTTC. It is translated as CASSLAANSYNEQFF.

The CDR3 bases are TGTGCCAGCAGCTTAGAAATTGGGACAGGGTTCATGAACACTGAAGCTTTCTTT. Translated, it gives CASSLEIGTGFMNTEAFF. This rearrangement joins TRBV11-2 to TRBJ1-1; TRBD1 aligns across 9 bases. This CDR3 contains 18 residues. The ends lost 0 bases at V and 0 bases at J; junction bases unmatched: 8. From germline, CDR1 is SGHAT and CDR2 FQNNGV.

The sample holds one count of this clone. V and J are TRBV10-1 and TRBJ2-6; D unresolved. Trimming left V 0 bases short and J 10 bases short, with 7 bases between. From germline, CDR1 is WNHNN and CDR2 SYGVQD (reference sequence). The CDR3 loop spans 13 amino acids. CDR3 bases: TGCGCCAGCAGTGAGTCGGGCCAAAACGTCCTGACTTTC. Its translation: CASSESGQNVLTF.

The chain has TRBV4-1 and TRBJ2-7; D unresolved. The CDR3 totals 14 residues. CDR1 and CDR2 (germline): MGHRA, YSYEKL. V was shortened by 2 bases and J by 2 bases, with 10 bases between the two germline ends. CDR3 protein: CASSQNPKTYEQYF. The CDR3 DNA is TGCGCCAGCAGCCAAAATCCTAAAACCTACGAGCAGTACTTC.

The CDR3 loop reads CASTSPNYGYTF. CDR3 coding DNA: TGTGCCAGCACCAGTCCTAACTATGGCTACACCTTC. The V gene is TRBV2, the J gene TRBJ1-2; D unclear. V shed 7 bases and J shed 0 bases, with 6 bases lying between them. There are 12 residues in the CDR3. From germline, CDR1 is SNHLY and CDR2 FYNNEI.

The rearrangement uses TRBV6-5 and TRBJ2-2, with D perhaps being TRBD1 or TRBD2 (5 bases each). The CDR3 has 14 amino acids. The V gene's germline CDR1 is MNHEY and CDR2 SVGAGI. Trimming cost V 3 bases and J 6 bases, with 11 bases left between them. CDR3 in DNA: TGTGCCAGCAGTTATGAGGGGTGGGCCGGGGAGCTGTTTTTT. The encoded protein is CASSYEGWAGELFF.

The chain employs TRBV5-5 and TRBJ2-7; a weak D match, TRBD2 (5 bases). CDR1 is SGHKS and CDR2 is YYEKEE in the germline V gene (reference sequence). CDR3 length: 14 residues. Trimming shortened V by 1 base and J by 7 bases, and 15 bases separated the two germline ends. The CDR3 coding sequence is TGTGCCAGCAGCTTGTTGTCAGACCGAGGGGAGCAGTACTTC. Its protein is CASSLLSDRGEQYF.

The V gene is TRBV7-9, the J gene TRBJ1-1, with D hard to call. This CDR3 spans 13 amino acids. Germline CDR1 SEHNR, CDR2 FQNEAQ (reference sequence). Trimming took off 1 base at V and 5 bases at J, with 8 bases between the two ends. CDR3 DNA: TGTGCCAGCAGCTTAGAGAGTAGGACTGAAGCTTTCTTT. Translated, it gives CASSLESRTEAFF.

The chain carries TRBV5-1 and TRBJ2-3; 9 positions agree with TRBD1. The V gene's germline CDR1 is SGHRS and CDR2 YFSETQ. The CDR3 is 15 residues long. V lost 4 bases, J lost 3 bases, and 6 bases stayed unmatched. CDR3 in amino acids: CASSQGQGRTDTQYF. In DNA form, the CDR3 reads TGCGCCAGCAGCCAGGGACAGGGCAGGACAGATACGCAGTATTTT.

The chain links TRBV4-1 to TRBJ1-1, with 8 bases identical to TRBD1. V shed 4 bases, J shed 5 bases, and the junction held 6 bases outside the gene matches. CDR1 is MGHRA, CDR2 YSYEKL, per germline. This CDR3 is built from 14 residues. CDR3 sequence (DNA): TGCGCCAGCAGCCCTGGCAGGGGGCAAACTGAAGCTTTCTTT. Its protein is CASSPGRGQTEAFF.

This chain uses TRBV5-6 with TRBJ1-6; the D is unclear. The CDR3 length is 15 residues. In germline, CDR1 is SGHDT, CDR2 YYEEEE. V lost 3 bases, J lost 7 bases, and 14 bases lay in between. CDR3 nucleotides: TGTGCCAGCAGCTCACCGACGGGTCGGAATTCACCCCTCCACTTT. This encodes CASSSPTGRNSPLHF. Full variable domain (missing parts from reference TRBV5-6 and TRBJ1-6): DAGVTQSPTHLIKTRGQQVTLRCSPKSGHDTVSWYQQALGQGPQFIFQYYEEEERQRGNFPDRFSGHQFPNYSSELNVNALLLGDSALYLCASSSPTGRNSPLHFGNGTRLTVT.